This TCR beta chain was captured in a study of cytomegalovirus exposure and HLA in healthy donors. General study results and limits: Earlier analysis looked at TCR beta V segments, and most were productive about 90% or about 30% of the time. Presence/absence comparisons presumed near-even sequencing depth among donors. For TCR beta chains, V- and J-gene trimming was later linked to a missense DCLRE1C variant.

A note on this clone: Antigen unknown.

Both 60 Vbeta primers and 13 Jbeta primers went into the PCR. Assay used: immunoSEQ multiplex PCR; TCRdb lists only in-frame clones, some missing. The sample includes 72,000 or so clones, around 78% of them seen just once. Source material: PBMCs. The clonotype originates from a man between 18 and 29 years old in good health and CMV-seropositive.

The CDR3 reads CASSESAQGMYEKLFF. CDR3 coding DNA: TGTGCCAGCAGTGAATCGGCCCAGGGGATGTATGAAAAACTGTTTTTT. This rearrangement joins TRBV2 to TRBJ1-4, with TRBD1 as a possible D gene (6 bases). Germline V gene lookup returns CDR1 SNHLY and CDR2 FYNNEI. This CDR3 is 16 amino acids long. V was clipped by 2 bases and J by 6 bases, with 16 bases between them.